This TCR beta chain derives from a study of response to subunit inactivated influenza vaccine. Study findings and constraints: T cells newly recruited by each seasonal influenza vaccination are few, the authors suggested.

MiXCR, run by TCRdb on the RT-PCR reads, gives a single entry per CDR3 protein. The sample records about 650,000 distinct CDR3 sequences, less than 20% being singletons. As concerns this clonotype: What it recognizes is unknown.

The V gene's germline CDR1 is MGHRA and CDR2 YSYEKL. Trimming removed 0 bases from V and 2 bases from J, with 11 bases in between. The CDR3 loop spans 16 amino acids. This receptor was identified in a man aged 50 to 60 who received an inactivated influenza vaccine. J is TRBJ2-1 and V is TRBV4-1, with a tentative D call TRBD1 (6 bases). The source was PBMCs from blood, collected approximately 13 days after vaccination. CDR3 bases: TGCGCCAGCAGCCAAGATAGAACAGGGCCCTACAATGAGCAGTTCTTC. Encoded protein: CASSQDRTGPYNEQFF.